This T cell receptor (beta chain) is from a study of CD8 T cells in ankylosing spondylitis. The study, taken as a whole, reports: As for the disease-linked clones, they showed a CD8+ phenotype and occurred at relatively low frequencies in peripheral blood. Clones linked to disease were reported to show significant enrichment in matched ankylosing spondylitis synovial fluid. What seemed typical of ankylosing spondylitis blood was a TCR beta motif built from several highly homologous variants.

TCRdb re-analysed the 5' RACE reads in MiXCR, keeping a single row per CDR3 protein. This table has hundreds of thousands of distinct CDR3 sequences, roughly 12% appearing once. This clonotype was counted a few times. No antigen is known for it. V lost 1 base, J lost 5 bases, and 15 bases lay in between. The CDR3 consists of 14 residues. CDR1 and CDR2 (germline): GTSNPN, SVGIG (reference sequence). This receptor was identified in a male donor with ankylosing spondylitis. Specimen: blood, either unsorted or a sorted T cell fraction (not recorded which). V is TRBV30 and J is TRBJ2-7; TRBD2 is a possible D gene (7 bases). CDR3 loop: CAWSEGGDGDEQYF. DNA for the CDR3: TGTGCCTGGAGTGAAGGGGGGGATGGCGACGAGCAGTACTTC.